A selection of T cell receptor beta chains follows, all from one sample in a study of T cells in narcolepsy. Only in-frame clones appear in the TCRdb table, and some are missing; sequencing was by immunoSEQ multiplex PCR. The sample includes tens of thousands of clones, 85% of them seen just once. Material: memory (CD45RA-) CD4+ T cells from blood. The receptors originated from a human donor in good health. Both conserved end residues are part of each CDR3. Each record gives: D gene, V gene, J gene, clone size, CDR3 DNA, CDR3 protein. The D gene is left open where the match is weak. A row's size may be missing; if present it is once, few, many or a size class.

-	TRBV20-1	TRBJ2-5	-	TGCAGCCCCCCGTATGTGGAGACCCAGTACTTC	CSPPYVETQYF
TRBD2	TRBV11-3	TRBJ2-7	-	TGTGCCAGCAGCTTACTAGCGGGAGATGGGGAGCAGTACTTC	CASSLLAGDGEQYF
-	TRBV25-1	TRBJ1-5	-	TGTGCCAGCAGTGTCGGCGGCAATAGCAATCAGCCCCAGCATTTT	CASSVGGNSNQPQHF
-	TRBV10-3	TRBJ2-4	-	TGTGCCATCAGCCCTACAGCGAGGGAGGCCAAAAACATTCAGTACTTC	CAISPTAREAKNIQYF
TRBD1	TRBV6-1	TRBJ2-5	-	TGTGCCAGCAGTGCGGGACAGCAAGAGACCCAGTACTTC	CASSAGQQETQYF
TRBD1	TRBV7-2	TRBJ2-2	-	TGTGCCAGTTCCGGACAGGGTTTGACCGGGGAGCTGTTTTTT	CASSGQGLTGELFF
-	TRBV6-6	TRBJ1-2	-	TGTGCCAGCAGTTACTCAGACCATGGCTACACCTTC	CASSYSDHGYTF
-	TRBV5-8	TRBJ1-4	-	TGTGCCAGCAGCTTGTGGACAGCGCCTAATGAAAAACTGTTTTTT	CASSLWTAPNEKLFF
-	TRBV7-7	TRBJ1-5	-	TGTGCTAGCAGCTTAGCTCAGCCCCAGCATTTT	CASSLAQPQHF
-	TRBV6-5	TRBJ2-5	-	TGTGCCACCCGACCCCACGGGCCTCAAGAGACCCAGTACTTC	CATRPHGPQETQYF
TRBD2	TRBV19	TRBJ2-1	-	TGTGCCCGGGGGGGGGATAATGAGCAGTTCTTC	CARGGDNEQFF
TRBD1	TRBV7-2	TRBJ1-6	few	TGTGCCAGCAGCTTAGGACAGGGGAGGGATAATTCACCCCTCCACTTT	CASSLGQGRDNSPLHF
TRBD2	TRBV6-6	TRBJ2-7	-	TGTGCCAGCAGTAGGACTAGCGGGAGCTCCTACGAGCAGTACTTC	CASSRTSGSSYEQYF
-	TRBV23-1	TRBJ1-4	-	TGCGCCAGCAGTCAATCGTGCAGGGACCCAACTAATGAAAAACTGTTTTTT	CASSQSCRDPTNEKLFF
-	TRBV27	TRBJ1-5	-	TGTGCCAGCAGTCGGGGCAGGGCCAATCAGCCCCAGCATTTT	CASSRGRANQPQHF
-	TRBV6-6	TRBJ2-1	-	TGTGCCAGCAAGACAGGAGAATCCTACAATGAGCAGTTCTTC	CASKTGESYNEQFF
-	TRBV18	TRBJ2-7	few	TGTGCCAGCTCACACGGGACTTCCTACGAGCAGTACTTC	CASSHGTSYEQYF
TRBD2	TRBV5-1	TRBJ2-7	-	TGCGCCAGCAGCCCCGGACTAGCGGGAGTCGAGCAGTACTTC	CASSPGLAGVEQYF
-	TRBV7-9	TRBJ2-3	-	TGTGCCAGCAGCTTAGTTTTGGCCCTCGGGGATACGCAGTATTTT	CASSLVLALGDTQYF
TRBD1	TRBV10-3	TRBJ2-2	-	TGTGCCATCAGTACTGGACAGGGTAACACCGGGGAGCTGTTTTTT	CAISTGQGNTGELFF
-	TRBV19	TRBJ2-5	-	TGTGCCAGTAGAGGAGGGAGAGGGGGGGAGACCCAGTACTTC	CASRGGRGGETQYF
TRBD2	TRBV10-3	TRBJ2-1	-	TGTGCCATCAGTGGGACTAGCGGTTACAATGAGCAGTTCTTC	CAISGTSGYNEQFF
TRBD1	TRBV6-5	TRBJ1-1	-	TGTGCCAGCGTCCCGGGACAGGGGACCACTGAAGCTTTCTTT	CASVPGQGTTEAFF
TRBD2	TRBV6-5	TRBJ2-7	-	TGTGCCAGCATTAGACTAGCGCGCGACTCCGACGAGCAGTACTTC	CASIRLARDSDEQYF
TRBD2	TRBV4-3	TRBJ2-3	-	TGCGCCAGCAGCCAAGTCGGGCGCGGGAGCAGTCGCACAGATACGCAGTATTTT	CASSQVGRGSSRTDTQYF
-	TRBV6-5	TRBJ1-3	-	TGTGCCAGCAGTTACTCGAGGCCTACCTCTGGAAACACCATATATTTT	CASSYSRPTSGNTIYF
-	TRBV28	TRBJ1-1	once	TGTGCCACCGCAACAGGTGCCTCCGGAGCTTTCTTT	CATATGASGAFF
TRBD2	TRBV11-3	TRBJ2-1	-	TGTGCCAGCAGCAAAACGGGACTAGCGGGAGATGATGAGCAGTTCTTC	CASSKTGLAGDDEQFF
-	TRBV19	TRBJ1-2	-	TGTGCCAGTAGTATGCTCGAAAGGGAGTACTATGGCTACACCTTC	CASSMLEREYYGYTF
-	TRBV10-2	TRBJ1-2	-	TGCGCCAGCAGTACGGGATCCGGCAGTTTGGACTATGGCTACACCTTC	CASSTGSGSLDYGYTF
TRBD1	TRBV6-4	TRBJ1-1	-	TGTGCCAGCAGGGGGACAGGGGGCAACACTGAAGCTTTCTTT	CASRGTGGNTEAFF
TRBD2	TRBV7-7	TRBJ2-1	-	TGTGCTAGCAGCTTAGCCGGCGGGGGCAATGAGCAGTTCTTC	CASSLAGGGNEQFF
TRBD2	TRBV5-1	TRBJ2-1	-	TGCGCCAGCGGACAACTCCAGCCTACTAGCGGAAGTCCTAATGAGCAGTTCTTC	CASGQLQPTSGSPNEQFF
-	TRBV1	TRBJ1-1	-	TGCACCAGCAGCAGTCAGGGACAGAACACTGAAGCTTTCTTT	CTSSSQGQNTEAFF
-	TRBV6-5	TRBJ1-3	-	TGTGCCAGCAGTGAAAGAGGGATGGGAGGCACCATATATTTT	CASSERGMGGTIYF
-	TRBV11-3	TRBJ2-7	-	TGTGCCAGCAGCCTGAGGGGTCGGTGGGACGAGCAGTACTTC	CASSLRGRWDEQYF
-	TRBV5-8	TRBJ1-3	-	TGTGCCAGCAGCTTGGGGACCTCTGGAAACACCATATATTTT	CASSLGTSGNTIYF
TRBD1	TRBV19	TRBJ1-2	-	TGTGCCAGTAGTTCTGGACAGGGGGCTTCCCGGATCGACTTC	CASSSGQGASRIDF
TRBD2	TRBV5-1	TRBJ2-7	-	TGCGCCAGCAGCTTGGAACCGGGACTAGCGGGAGCGGCCGGGGGCGAGCAGTACTTC	CASSLEPGLAGAAGGEQYF
-	TRBV15	TRBJ1-2	-	TGTGCCACCAGCAGAGATCTCCCACAGGTCCTCTATGGCTACACCTTC	CATSRDLPQVLYGYTF
-	TRBV20-1	TRBJ1-1	-	TGCAGTGCTAGTCGGGACGAAGCTTTCTTT	CSASRDEAFF
-	TRBV7-9	TRBJ2-6	-	TGTGCCAGCAGCTTACCTTCTGGGGCCAACGTCCTGACTTTC	CASSLPSGANVLTF
TRBD1	TRBV7-2	TRBJ1-1	-	TGTGCCAGCAGCTTAGGCCCGGGACAGGGGGCCTGGGACACTGAAGCTTTCTTT	CASSLGPGQGAWDTEAFF
-	TRBV5-1	TRBJ2-3	once	TGCGCCAGCAGCTTGGCAGAGGCCACAGATACGCAGTATTTT	CASSLAEATDTQYF
TRBD1	TRBV19	TRBJ1-5	-	TGTGCCAGTAGTCCTTTTCAGGGGGGCCACAATCAGCCCCAGCATTTT	CASSPFQGGHNQPQHF
-	TRBV7-8	TRBJ2-5	-	TGTGCCAGCAGCTTAGCGGAGACCCAGTACTTC	CASSLAETQYF
-	TRBV7-9	TRBJ2-7	once	TGTGCCAGCAGCTTAACGGGATACGAGCAGTACTTC	CASSLTGYEQYF
TRBD2	TRBV19	TRBJ2-1	-	TGTGCCAGTAGTATATCGACTAGCGGGAGCATTGTGCAGTTCTTC	CASSISTSGSIVQFF
-	TRBV7-7	TRBJ2-5	once	TGTGCGAGCAGCCAAACGGCGACAGGGAGGGAGACCCAGTACTTC	CASSQTATGRETQYF
-	TRBV30	TRBJ2-1	-	TGTGCCTGGAGCGACCGGGGCAATGAGCAGTTCTTC	CAWSDRGNEQFF
TRBD2	TRBV5-1	TRBJ2-1	-	TGCGCCAGCAGCAAGGGACTAGCTCACAATGAGCAGTTCTTC	CASSKGLAHNEQFF
-	TRBV14	TRBJ1-2	-	TGTGCCAGCAGCCAGGCGGGCGGGGCGAAAGGCTACACCTTC	CASSQAGGAKGYTF
TRBD2	TRBV5-1	TRBJ2-1	-	TGCGCCAGCAGCTTAACTAGCGGGAGTAATGAGCAGTTCTTC	CASSLTSGSNEQFF
-	TRBV19	TRBJ1-4	few	TGTGCCAGTAGTATAATAGGGAGCAGGCCGTCGAATGAAAAACTGTTTTTT	CASSIIGSRPSNEKLFF
TRBD2	TRBV2	TRBJ2-4	-	TGTGCCAGCAGGAAAGGACTAGCGAGGGGAAACATTCAGTACTTC	CASRKGLARGNIQYF
-	TRBV14	TRBJ2-7	-	TGTGCCAGCAGCCAATCCAGGAGCTACGAGCAGTACTTC	CASSQSRSYEQYF